This TCR beta chain was observed in a study of shared clonotypes between healthy human individuals. Some clones are missing from TCRdb's copy, which holds only in-frame ones; the method was immunoSEQ multiplex PCR. The table has approximately 980,000 clones, approximately 80% seen once. Partitioning of CD4+ cells yielded a CD45RA+ naive subset and a CD45RA-negative memory subset. As regards this clone: Its matching antigen is unknown.

The V and J ends lost 3 bases and 5 bases respectively, with 11 bases between them. The CDR3 has 15 amino acids. CDR1 and CDR2 from the germline V gene are MNHNS and SASEGT. Overall study findings and caveats: Tissue TCR repertoires likely differ from these blood-only repertoires.

V is TRBV6-1 and J is TRBJ2-6, with D perhaps matching TRBD1 or TRBD2 (6 bases each). Sequencing used memory CD4+ T cells sorted from blood. Subset of the sample: CD45RA-negative fraction. The TCR sequence derives from a man aged 18 to 30 in good health. CDR3 sequence (DNA): TGTGCCAGCAGTGATAGGGGGAGGTGGGCCAACGTCCTGACTTTC. This translates into CASSDRGRWANVLTF.